Presented here are 3 T cell receptor beta chains from one specimen sequenced in a study of beta chain features in type 1 diabetes. Expressed TCRB transcripts were sequenced after all isolated RNA was converted to cDNA. Produced via immunoSEQ multiplex PCR; TCRdb's table is partial and in-frame only. Found here are 600,000 to 650,000 clones, roughly 15% of them singletons; the top ten hold 0.09% to 0.095%. Sample: naive CD4+ T cells from blood. These receptors all stem from a man aged 18 to 29 in good health.

This clone came up a few times. This rearrangement joins TRBV7-2 to TRBJ2-7, with 7 bases identical to TRBD2. Trimming removed 8 bases from V and 4 bases from J; junction bases left unmatched: 14. In germline, CDR1 is SGHTA, CDR2 FQGNSA. There are 15 residues in the CDR3. The CDR3 spells CASRFGREAVYEQYF. Here the CDR3 DNA reads TGTGCCAGCCGTTTCGGCCGGGAGGCCGTTTACGAGCAGTACTTC.

The chain is built from TRBV5-1 and TRBJ2-2; 7 bases fit TRBD2. The CDR3 is 15 residues long. Losses at the gene ends were 0 bases for V and 6 bases for J; bases not matched to a gene: 5. Germline loops: CDR1 SGHRS, CDR2 YFSETQ. CDR3 nucleotides: TGCGCCAGCAGCTTGGCTCCAAGCGGGGCCGGGGAGCTGTTTTTT. Its protein is CASSLAPSGAGELFF.

The chain has TRBV9 and TRBJ2-7, with 7 bases matching TRBD2. Per the germline V gene, CDR1 is SGDLS and CDR2 is YYNGEE. The CDR3 has 15 residues. The CDR3 protein is CPKERLAGVAYEQYF. The CDR3 DNA sequence: TGTCCCAAAGAGAGATTGGCGGGAGTGGCCTACGAGCAGTACTTC.